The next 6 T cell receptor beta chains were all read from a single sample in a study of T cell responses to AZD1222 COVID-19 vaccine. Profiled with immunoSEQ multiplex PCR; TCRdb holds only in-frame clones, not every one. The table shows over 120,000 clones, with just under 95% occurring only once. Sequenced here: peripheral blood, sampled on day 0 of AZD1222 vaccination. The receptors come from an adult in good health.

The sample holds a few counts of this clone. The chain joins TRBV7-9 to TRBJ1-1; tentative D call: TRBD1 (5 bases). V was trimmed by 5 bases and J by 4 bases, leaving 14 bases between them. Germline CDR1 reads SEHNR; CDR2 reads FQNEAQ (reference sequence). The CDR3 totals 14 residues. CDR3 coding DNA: TGTGCCAGCAGCACCAGGGCCGGGATCACTGAAGCTTTCTTT. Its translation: CASSTRAGITEAFF.

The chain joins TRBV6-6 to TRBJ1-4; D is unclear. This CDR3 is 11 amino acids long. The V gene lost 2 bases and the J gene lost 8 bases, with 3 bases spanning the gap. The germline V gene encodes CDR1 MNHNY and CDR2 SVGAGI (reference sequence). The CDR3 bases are TGTGCCAGCAGTTACGGGGAAAAACTGTTTTTT. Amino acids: CASSYGEKLFF.

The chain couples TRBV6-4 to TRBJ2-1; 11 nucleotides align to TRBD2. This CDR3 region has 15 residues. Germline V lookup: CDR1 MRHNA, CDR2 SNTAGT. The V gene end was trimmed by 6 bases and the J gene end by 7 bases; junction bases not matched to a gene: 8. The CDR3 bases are TGTGCCAGCAGCCTAACTAGCGGGAGCGTGAATGAGCAGTTCTTC. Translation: CASSLTSGSVNEQFF.

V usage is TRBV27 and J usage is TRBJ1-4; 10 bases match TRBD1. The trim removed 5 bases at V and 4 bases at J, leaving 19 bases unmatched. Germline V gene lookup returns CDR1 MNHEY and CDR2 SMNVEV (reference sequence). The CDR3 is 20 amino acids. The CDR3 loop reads CASSRPYPGTGDIINEKLFF. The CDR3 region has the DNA TGTGCCAGCAGTCGACCGTACCCCGGGACAGGGGATATAATTAATGAAAAACTGTTTTTT.

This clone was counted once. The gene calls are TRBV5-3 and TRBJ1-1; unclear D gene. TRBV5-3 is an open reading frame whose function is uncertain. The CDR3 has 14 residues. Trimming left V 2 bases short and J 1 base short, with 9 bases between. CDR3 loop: CARSLSVENTEAFF. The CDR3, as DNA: TGTGCCAGAAGCTTATCTGTGGAGAACACTGAAGCTTTCTTT.

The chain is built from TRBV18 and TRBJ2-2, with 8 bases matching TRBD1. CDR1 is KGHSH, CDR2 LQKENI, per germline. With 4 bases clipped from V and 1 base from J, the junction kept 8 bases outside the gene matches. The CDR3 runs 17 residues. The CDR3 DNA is TGTGCCAGCTCACTTGCAGGGGGCGCTTGGAACACCGGGGAGCTGTTTTTT. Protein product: CASSLAGGAWNTGELFF. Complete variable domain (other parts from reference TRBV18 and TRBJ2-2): NAGVMQNPRHLVRRRGQEARLRCSPMKGHSHVYWYRQLPEEGLKFMVYLQKENIIDESGMPKERFSAEFPKEGPSILRIQQVVRGDSAAYFCASSLAGGAWNTGELFFGEGSRLTVL.